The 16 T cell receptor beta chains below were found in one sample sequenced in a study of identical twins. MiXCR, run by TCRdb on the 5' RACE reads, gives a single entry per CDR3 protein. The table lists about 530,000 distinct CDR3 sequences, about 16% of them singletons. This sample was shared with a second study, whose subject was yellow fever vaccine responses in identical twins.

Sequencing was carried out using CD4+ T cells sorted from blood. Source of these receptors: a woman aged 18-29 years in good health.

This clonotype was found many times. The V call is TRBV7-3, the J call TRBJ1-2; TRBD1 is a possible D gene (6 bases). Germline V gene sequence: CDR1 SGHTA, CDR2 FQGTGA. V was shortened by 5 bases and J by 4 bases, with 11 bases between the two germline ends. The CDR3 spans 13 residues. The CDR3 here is CASSQTGSYGYTF. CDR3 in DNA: TGTGCCAGCAGCCAAACAGGGAGCTATGGCTACACCTTC.

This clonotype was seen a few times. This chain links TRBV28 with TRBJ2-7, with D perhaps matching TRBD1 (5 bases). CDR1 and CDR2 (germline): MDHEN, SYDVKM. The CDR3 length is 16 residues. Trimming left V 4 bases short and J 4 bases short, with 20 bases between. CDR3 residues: CASSSTLGQTVYEQYF. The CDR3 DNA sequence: TGTGCCAGCAGTTCCACCTTGGGTCAGACAGTTTACGAGCAGTACTTC.

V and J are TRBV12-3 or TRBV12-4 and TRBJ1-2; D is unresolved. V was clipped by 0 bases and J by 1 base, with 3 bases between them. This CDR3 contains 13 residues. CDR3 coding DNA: TGTGCCAGCAGTTTAGCGAATAACTATGGCTACACCTTC. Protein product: CASSLANNYGYTF.

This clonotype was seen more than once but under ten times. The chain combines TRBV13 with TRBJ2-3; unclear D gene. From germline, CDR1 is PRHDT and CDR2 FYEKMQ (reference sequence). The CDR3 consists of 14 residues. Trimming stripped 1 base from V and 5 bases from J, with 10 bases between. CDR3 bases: TGTGCCAGCAGCTTAGCAGTAGAGAAAGATACGCAGTATTTT. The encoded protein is CASSLAVEKDTQYF.

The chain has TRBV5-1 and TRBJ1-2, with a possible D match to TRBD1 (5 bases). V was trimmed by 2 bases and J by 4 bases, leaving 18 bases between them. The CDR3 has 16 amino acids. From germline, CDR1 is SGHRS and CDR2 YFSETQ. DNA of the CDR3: TGCGCCAGCAGCTTAAGTGGGGCCCAGGGCCTCTATGGCTACACCTTC. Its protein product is CASSLSGAQGLYGYTF.

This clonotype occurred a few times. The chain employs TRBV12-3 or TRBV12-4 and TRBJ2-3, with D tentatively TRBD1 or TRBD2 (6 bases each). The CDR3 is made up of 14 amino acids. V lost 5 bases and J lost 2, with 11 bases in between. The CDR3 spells CASSPRGPTDTQYF. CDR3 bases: TGTGCCAGCAGTCCACGGGGGCCCACAGATACGCAGTATTTT.

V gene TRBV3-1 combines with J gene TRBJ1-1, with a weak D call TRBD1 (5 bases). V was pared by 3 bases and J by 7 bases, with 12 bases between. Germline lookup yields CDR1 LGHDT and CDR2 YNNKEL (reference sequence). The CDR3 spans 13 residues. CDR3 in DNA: TGTGCCAGCAGCCAGGGGGGGGTGAATGAAGCTTTCTTT. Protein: CASSQGGVNEAFF.

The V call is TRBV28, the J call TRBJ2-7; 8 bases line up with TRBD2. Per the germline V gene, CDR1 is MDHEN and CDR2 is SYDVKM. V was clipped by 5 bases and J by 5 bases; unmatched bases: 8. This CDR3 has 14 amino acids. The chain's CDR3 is CASSQPGLVNEQYF. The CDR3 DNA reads TGTGCCAGCAGTCAACCGGGACTAGTGAACGAGCAGTACTTC. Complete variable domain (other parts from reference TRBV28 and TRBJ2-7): DVKVTQSSRYLVKRTGEKVFLECVQDMDHENMFWYRQDPGLGLRLIYFSYDVKMKEKGDIPEGYSVSREKKERFSLILESASTNQTSMYLCASSQPGLVNEQYFGPGTRLTVT.

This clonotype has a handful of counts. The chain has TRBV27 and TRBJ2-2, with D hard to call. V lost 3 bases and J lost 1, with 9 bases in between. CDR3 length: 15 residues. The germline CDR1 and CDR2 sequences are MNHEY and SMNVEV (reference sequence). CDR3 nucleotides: TGTGCCAGCAGTTTGGGCAGGAGGAACACCGGGGAGCTGTTTTTT. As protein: CASSLGRRNTGELFF.

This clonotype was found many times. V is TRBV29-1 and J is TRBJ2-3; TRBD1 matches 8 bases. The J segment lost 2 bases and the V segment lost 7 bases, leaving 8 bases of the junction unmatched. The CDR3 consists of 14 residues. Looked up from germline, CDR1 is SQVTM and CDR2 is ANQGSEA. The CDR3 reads CSARPGQDTDTQYF. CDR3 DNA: TGCAGCGCCAGACCGGGACAGGACACAGATACGCAGTATTTT.

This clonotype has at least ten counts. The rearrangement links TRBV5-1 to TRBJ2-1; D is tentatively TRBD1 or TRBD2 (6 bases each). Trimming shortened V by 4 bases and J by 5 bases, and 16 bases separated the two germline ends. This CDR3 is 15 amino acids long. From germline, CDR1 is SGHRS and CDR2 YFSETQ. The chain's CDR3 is CASSVGRGGNNEQFF. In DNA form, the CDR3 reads TGCGCCAGCAGCGTAGGGAGAGGGGGGAACAATGAGCAGTTCTTC.

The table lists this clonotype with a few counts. The CDR3 sequence: CASSLGTGNTDTQYF. For the CDR3, the DNA is TGCGCCAGCAGCTTGGGGACAGGGAACACAGATACGCAGTATTTT. The rearrangement joins TRBV5-1 to TRBJ2-3, with 8 nucleotides matching TRBD1. The CDR3 runs 15 residues. Germline values: CDR1 SGHRS, CDR2 YFSETQ. Trimming took 0 bases from V and 2 from J; bases not matched to a gene: 2.

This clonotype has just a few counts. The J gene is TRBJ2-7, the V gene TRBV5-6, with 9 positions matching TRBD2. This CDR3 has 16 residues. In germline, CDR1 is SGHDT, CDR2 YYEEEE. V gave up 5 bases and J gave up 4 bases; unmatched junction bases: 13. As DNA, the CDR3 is TGTGCCAGCAGACCTCGGCGAGGTAGCGGGAGTTACGAGCAGTACTTC. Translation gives CASRPRRGSGSYEQYF. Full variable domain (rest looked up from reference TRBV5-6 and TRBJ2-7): DAGVTQSPTHLIKTRGQQVTLRCSPKSGHDTVSWYQQALGQGPQFIFQYYEEEERQRGNFPDRFSGHQFPNYSSELNVNALLLGDSALYLCASRPRRGSGSYEQYFGPGTRLTVT.

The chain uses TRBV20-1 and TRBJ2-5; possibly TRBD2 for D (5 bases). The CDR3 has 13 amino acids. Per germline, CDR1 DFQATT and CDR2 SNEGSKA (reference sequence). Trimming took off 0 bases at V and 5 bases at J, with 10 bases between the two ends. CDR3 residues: CSAREAGRETQYF. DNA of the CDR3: TGCAGTGCTAGAGAGGCGGGTCGGGAGACCCAGTACTTC.

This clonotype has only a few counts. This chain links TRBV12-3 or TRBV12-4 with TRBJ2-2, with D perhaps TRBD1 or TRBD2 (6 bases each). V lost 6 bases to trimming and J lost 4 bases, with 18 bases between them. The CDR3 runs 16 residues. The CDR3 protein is CASRGVVGGLTGELFF. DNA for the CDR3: TGTGCCAGCAGGGGCGTCGTCGGGGGCCTCACCGGGGAGCTGTTTTTT.

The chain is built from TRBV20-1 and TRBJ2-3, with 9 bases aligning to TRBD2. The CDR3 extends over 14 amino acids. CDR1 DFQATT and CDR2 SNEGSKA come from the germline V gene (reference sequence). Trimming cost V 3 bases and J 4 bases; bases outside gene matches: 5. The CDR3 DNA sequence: TGCAGTGCTAGTCTAGCGGGAATCCCAGATACGCAGTATTTT. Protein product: CSASLAGIPDTQYF.